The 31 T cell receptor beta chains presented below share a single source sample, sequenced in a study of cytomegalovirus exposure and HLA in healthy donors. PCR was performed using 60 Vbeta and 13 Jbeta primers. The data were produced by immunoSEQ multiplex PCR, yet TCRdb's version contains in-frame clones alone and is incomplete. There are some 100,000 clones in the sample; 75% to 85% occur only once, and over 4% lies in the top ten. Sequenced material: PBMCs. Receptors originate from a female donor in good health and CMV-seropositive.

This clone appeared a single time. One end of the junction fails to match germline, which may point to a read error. The chain's CDR3 is CSSSLGGGFSNYGYTF. The CDR3 DNA sequence: TGTTCCAGCAGCTTAGGAGGAGGTTTTTCTAACTATGGCTACACCTTC. The gene calls are TRBV7-9 and TRBJ1-2; no clear D gene. Germline V gene sequence: CDR1 SEHNR, CDR2 FQNEAQ (reference sequence). The length of the CDR3 is 16 residues.

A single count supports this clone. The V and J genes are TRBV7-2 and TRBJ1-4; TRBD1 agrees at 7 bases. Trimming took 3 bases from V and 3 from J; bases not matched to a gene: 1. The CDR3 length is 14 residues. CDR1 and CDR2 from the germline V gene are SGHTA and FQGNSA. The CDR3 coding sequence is TGTGCCAGCAGCTTGGGACAGCCTAATGAAAAACTGTTTTTT. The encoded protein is CASSLGQPNEKLFF.

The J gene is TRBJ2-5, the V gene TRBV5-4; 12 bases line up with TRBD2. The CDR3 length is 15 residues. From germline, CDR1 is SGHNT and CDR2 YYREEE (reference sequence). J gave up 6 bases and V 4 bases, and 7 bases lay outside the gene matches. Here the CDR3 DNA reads TGTGCCAGCAGCCCCACTAGCGGGGGGCCCAAGACCCAGTACTTC. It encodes CASSPTSGGPKTQYF.

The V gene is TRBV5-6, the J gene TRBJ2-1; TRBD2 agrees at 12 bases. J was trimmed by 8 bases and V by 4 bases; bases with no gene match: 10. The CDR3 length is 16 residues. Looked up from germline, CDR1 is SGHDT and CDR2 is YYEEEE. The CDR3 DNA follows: TGTGCCAGCAGCCCCGGGACTAGCGGGTTCTTCGATGAGCAGTTCTTC. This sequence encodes CASSPGTSGFFDEQFF.

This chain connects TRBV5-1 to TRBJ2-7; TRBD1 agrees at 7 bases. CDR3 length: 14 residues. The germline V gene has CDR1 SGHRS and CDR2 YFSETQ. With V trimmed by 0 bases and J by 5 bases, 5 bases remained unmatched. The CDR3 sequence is CASSLGQGWDEQYF. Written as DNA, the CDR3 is TGCGCCAGCAGCTTGGGACAGGGATGGGACGAGCAGTACTTC.

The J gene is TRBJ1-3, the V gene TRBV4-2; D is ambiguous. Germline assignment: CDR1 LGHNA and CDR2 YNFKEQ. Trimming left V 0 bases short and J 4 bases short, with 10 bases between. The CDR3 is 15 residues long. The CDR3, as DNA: TGTGCCAGCAGCCAAGATCGGGGAGAAGGAAACACCATATATTTT. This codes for CASSQDRGEGNTIYF.

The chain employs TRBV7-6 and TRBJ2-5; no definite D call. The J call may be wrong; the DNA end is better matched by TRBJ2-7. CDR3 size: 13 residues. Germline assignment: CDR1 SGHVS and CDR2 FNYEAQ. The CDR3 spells CASSLGSPYEQYF. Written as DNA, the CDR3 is TGTGCCAGCAGCTTAGGGAGTCCGTACGAGCAGTACTTC.

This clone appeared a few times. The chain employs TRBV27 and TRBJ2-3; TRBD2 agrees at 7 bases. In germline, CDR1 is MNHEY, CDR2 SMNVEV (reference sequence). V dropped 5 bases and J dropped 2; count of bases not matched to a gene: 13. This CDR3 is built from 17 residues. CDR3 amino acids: CASSPRRRGGATDTQYF. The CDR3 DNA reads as TGTGCCAGCAGTCCCCGAAGGAGGGGAGGGGCCACAGATACGCAGTATTTT.

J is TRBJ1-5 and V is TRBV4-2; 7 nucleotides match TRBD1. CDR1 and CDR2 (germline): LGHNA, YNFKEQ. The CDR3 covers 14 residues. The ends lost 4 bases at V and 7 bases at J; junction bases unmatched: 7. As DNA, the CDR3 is TGTGCCAGCAGCCCTCGACAGGGAGAACAGCCCCAGCATTTT. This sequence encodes CASSPRQGEQPQHF.

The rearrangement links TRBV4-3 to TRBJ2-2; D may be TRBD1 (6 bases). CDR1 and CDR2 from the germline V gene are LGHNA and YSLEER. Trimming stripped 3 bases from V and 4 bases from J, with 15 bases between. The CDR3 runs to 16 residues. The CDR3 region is CASSQYFRGPTGELFF. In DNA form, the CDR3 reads TGCGCCAGCAGCCAGTACTTCAGGGGCCCCACCGGGGAGCTGTTTTTT.

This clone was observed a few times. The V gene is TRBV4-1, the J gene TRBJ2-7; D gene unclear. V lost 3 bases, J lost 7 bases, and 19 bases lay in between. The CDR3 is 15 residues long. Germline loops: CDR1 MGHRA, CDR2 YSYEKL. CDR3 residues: CASSHSSWALEEQYF. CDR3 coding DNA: TGCGCCAGCAGCCACTCTTCTTGGGCCCTTGAGGAGCAGTACTTC.

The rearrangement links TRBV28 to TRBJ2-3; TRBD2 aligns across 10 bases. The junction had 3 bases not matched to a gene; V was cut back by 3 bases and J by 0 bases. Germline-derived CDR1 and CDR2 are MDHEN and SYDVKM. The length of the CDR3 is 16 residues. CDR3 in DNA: TGTGCCAGCAGTTTTGGGACTAGCGTAAGCACAGATACGCAGTATTTT. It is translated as CASSFGTSVSTDTQYF.

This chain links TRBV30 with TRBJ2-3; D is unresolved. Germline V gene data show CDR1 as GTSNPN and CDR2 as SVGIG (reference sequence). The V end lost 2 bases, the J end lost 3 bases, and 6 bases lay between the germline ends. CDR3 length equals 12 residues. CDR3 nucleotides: TGTGCCTGGAGTTATTCGACAGATACGCAGTATTTT. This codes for CAWSYSTDTQYF.

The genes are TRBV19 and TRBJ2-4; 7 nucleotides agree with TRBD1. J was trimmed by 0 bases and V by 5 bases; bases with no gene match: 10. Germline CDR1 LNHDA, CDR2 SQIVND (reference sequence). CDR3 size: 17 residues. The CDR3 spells CASSAGQDWSAKNIQYF. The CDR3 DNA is TGTGCCAGTAGTGCAGGACAGGACTGGTCAGCCAAAAACATTCAGTACTTC.

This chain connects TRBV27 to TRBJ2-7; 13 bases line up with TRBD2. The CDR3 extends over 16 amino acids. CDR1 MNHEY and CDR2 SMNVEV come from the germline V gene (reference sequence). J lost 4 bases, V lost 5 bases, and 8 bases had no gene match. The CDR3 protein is CASSRSLAGGRYEQYF. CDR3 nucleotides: TGTGCCAGCAGTCGCTCACTAGCGGGAGGGAGGTACGAGCAGTACTTC.

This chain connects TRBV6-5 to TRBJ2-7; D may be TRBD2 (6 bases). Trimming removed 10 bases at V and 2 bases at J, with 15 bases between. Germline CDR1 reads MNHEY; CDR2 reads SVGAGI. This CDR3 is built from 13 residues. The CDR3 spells CATLREKTYEQYF. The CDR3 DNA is TGTGCCACGCTCCGGGAGAAAACCTACGAGCAGTACTTC.

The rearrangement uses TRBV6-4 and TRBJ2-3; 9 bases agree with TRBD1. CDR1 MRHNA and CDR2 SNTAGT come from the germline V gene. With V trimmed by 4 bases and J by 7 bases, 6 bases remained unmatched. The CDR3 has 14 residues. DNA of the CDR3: TGTGCCAGCAGTGGAGGACAGGGGAGTTATACGCAGTATTTT. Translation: CASSGGQGSYTQYF.

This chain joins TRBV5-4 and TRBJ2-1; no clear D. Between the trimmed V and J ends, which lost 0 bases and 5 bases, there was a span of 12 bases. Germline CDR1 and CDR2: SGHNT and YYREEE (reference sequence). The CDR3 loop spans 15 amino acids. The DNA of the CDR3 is TGTGCCAGCAGCTTGGCTACAGTTAGAGACAATGAGCAGTTCTTC. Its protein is CASSLATVRDNEQFF.

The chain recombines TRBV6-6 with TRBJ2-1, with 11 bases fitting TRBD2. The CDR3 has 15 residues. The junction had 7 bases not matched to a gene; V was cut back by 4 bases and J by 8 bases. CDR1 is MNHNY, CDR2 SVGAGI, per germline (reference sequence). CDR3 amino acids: CASSWTSGPGDEQFF. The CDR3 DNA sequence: TGTGCCAGCAGTTGGACTAGCGGGCCTGGGGATGAGCAGTTCTTC.

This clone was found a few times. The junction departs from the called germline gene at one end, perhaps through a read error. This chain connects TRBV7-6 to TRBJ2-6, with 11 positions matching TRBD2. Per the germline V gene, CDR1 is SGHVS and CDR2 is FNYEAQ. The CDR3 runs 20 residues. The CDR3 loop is CASSPTTLAGGSSGANGLTF. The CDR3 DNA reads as TGTGCCAGCAGCCCTACGACGCTAGCGGGAGGATCCTCTGGGGCCAACGGCCTGACTTTC.

CDR3 in DNA: TGTGCCAGCACCTTGATAGGGGGAACGGGCTATGGCTACACCTTC. Translation gives CASTLIGGTGYGYTF. The chain couples TRBV6-5 to TRBJ1-2; TRBD1 is a possible D gene (6 bases). CDR1 MNHEY and CDR2 SVGAGI come from the germline V gene. Trimming cost V 7 bases and J 4 bases, with 19 bases left between them. The CDR3 has 15 residues.

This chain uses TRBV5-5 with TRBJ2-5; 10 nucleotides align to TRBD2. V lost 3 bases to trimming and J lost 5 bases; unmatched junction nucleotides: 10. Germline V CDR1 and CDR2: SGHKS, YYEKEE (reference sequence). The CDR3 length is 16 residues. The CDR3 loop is CASSSAGGLRRETQYF. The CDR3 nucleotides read TGTGCCAGCAGCTCAGCGGGGGGGCTAAGGAGGGAGACCCAGTACTTC.

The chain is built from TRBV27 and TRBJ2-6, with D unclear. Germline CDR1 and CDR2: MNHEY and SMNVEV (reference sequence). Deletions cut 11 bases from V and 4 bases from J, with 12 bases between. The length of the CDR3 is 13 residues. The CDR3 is CAPSPPGANVLTF. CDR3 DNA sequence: TGTGCCCCCTCCCCCCCCGGGGCCAACGTCCTGACTTTC.

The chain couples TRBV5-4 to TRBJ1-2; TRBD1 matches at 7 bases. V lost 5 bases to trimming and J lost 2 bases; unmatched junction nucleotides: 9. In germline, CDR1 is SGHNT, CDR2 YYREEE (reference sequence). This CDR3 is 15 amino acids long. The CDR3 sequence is CASRPDRSLNYGYTF. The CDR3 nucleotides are TGTGCCAGCAGACCGGACAGGTCTTTAAACTATGGCTACACCTTC.

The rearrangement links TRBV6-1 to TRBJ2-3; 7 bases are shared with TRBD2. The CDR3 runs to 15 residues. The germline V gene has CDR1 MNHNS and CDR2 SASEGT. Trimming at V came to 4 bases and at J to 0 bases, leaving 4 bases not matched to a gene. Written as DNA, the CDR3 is TGTGCCAGCAGTGTGAGTAGCGGGAGCACAGATACGCAGTATTTT. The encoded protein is CASSVSSGSTDTQYF.

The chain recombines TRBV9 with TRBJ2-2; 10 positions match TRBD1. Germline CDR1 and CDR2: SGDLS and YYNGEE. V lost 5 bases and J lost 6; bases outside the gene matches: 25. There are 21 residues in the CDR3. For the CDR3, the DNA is TGTGCCAGCAGGTCCTACGTACGGGACAGGGGTCGCGGAGGGGCGGCCGGGGAGCTGTTTTTT. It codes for CASRSYVRDRGRGGAAGELFF.

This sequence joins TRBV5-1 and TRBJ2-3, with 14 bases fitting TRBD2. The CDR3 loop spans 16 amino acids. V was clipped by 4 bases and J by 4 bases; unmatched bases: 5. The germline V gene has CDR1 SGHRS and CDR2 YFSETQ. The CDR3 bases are TGCGCCAGCAGCAAGACTAGCGGGGGGGCCCCAGATACGCAGTATTTT. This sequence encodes CASSKTSGGAPDTQYF.

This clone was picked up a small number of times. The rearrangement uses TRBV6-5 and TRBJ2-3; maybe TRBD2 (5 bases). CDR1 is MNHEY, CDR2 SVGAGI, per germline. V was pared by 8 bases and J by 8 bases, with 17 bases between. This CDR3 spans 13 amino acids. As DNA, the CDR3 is TGTGCCAGCGGGAGCGACGCGTCTGGTACGCAGTATTTT. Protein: CASGSDASGTQYF.

The CDR3 DNA is TGTGCCAGCAGTATCGGGACTAGCGGGATATACGAGCAGTACTTC. Translation gives CASSIGTSGIYEQYF. The V and J genes are TRBV27 and TRBJ2-7; TRBD2 agrees at 13 bases. Germline assignment: CDR1 MNHEY and CDR2 SMNVEV (reference sequence). This CDR3 has 15 residues. Germline trimming cut 5 bases from V and 4 bases from J; bases unmatched to any gene: 5.

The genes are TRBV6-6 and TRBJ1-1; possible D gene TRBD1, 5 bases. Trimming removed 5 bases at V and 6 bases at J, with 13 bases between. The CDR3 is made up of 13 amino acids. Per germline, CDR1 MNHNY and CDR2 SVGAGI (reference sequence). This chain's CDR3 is CASSRQGGPEAFF. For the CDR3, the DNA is TGTGCCAGCAGTAGGCAGGGAGGCCCTGAAGCTTTCTTT.

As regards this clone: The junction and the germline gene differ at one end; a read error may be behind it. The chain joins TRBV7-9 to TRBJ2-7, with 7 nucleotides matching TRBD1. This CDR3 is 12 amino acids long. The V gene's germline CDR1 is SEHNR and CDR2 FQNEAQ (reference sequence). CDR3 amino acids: CSSTNRGYEQYF. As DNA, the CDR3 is TGTTCCAGCACTAACAGGGGCTACGAGCAGTACTTC.